Presented here are 9 T cell receptor beta chains from one specimen sequenced in a study of PD-1 blockade in classical Hodgkin lymphoma. Sequenced by immunoSEQ multiplex PCR; TCRdb stores in-frame clones only, minus some. The sample contains 55,000 to 60,000 clones, 80% to 95% of which appear only once. Each patient experienced a relapse that followed autologous stem cell transplantation, and brentuximab vedotin exposure varied. The sample in question was peripheral blood mononuclear cells (PBMCs), obtained before the second cycle of nivolumab. The receptors stem from a human donor with classical Hodgkin lymphoma.

The rearrangement uses TRBV19 and TRBJ1-1; perhaps TRBD1 as D (5 bases). The CDR3 is made up of 12 amino acids. Germline values: CDR1 LNHDA, CDR2 SQIVND (reference sequence). The ends were cut back, 6 bases at V and 6 bases at J, with 11 bases in the middle. Here the CDR3 DNA reads TGTGCCAGTAGGGCCGGACACCCTGAAGCTTTCTTT. Translation gives CASRAGHPEAFF.

The chain is built from TRBV19 and TRBJ2-3; D perhaps matches TRBD1 (5 bases). The V end lost 0 bases, the J end lost 6 bases, and 16 bases lay between the germline ends. The CDR3 covers 16 residues. Germline V gene sequence: CDR1 LNHDA, CDR2 SQIVND (reference sequence). The CDR3 sequence is CASSIDAGPPRDTQYF. In nucleotides, the CDR3 is TGTGCCAGTAGTATAGATGCAGGGCCCCCGAGGGATACGCAGTATTTT.

This clone occurred a few times. This chain connects TRBV18 to TRBJ2-7, with 8 bases identical to TRBD2. The CDR3 extends over 13 amino acids. J was trimmed by 5 bases and V by 1 base; bases with no gene match: 1. CDR1 is KGHSH and CDR2 is LQKENI in the germline V gene. The CDR3: CASSPLGRDEQYF. In nucleotides, the CDR3 is TGTGCCAGCTCACCACTCGGGAGGGACGAGCAGTACTTC.

The V gene is TRBV4-3, the J gene TRBJ1-2; maybe TRBD1 (6 bases). CDR1 is LGHNA, CDR2 YSLEER, per germline. V lost 3 bases and J 3 bases, leaving 20 bases between the germline ends. The CDR3 has 17 amino acids. The DNA for the CDR3 is TGCGCCAGCAGCCATAGACAGGTGAAAGTTAATGACTATGGCTACACCTTC. Translated, it gives CASSHRQVKVNDYGYTF.

The rearrangement uses TRBV27 and TRBJ2-1; D gene ambiguous. The CDR3 length is 15 residues. Looked up from germline, CDR1 is MNHEY and CDR2 is SMNVEV (reference sequence). Trimming left V 2 bases short and J 3 bases short, with 11 bases between. Here the CDR3 reads CASSLDPTGYNEQFF. The DNA for the CDR3 is TGTGCCAGCAGTTTAGATCCGACGGGCTACAATGAGCAGTTCTTC.

A remark on this clone: One end of the junction varies from germline; a read error may be responsible. The genes are TRBV4-2 and TRBJ1-1; TRBD1 might be the D (6 bases). CDR1 and CDR2 from the germline V gene are LGHNA and YNFKEQ. CDR3 length: 14 residues. CDR3 DNA: TGTGCCAGCAGCCAAGCCGACAGGAACGCTGAAGCTTTCTTT. The encoded protein is CASSQADRNAEAFF.

The chain carries TRBV11-1 and TRBJ1-2, with TRBD1 matching 7 bases. The germline CDR1 and CDR2 sequences are SGHAT and FQDESV (reference sequence). CDR3 length equals 16 residues. V lost 5 bases and J lost 0; bases outside the gene matches: 9. In DNA, the CDR3 is TGTGCCAGCAGCCTAAGACAGGGTCTGACTAACTATGGCTACACCTTC. Its protein product is CASSLRQGLTNYGYTF. Filled out from reference TRBV11-1 and TRBJ1-2, the complete variable domain reads EAEVAQSPRYKITEKSQAVAFWCDPISGHATLYWYRQILGQGPELLVQFQDESVVDDSQLPKDRFSAERLKGVDSTLKIQPAELGDSAMYLCASSLRQGLTNYGYTFGSGTRLTVV.

The chain combines TRBV5-1 with TRBJ2-3, with TRBD2 identical over 8 bases. Germline CDR1 and CDR2: SGHRS and YFSETQ. CDR3 length: 16 residues. Trimming removed 0 bases from V and 3 bases from J; junction bases left unmatched: 6. The CDR3 nucleotides are TGCGCCAGCAGCTTGGGTCTTAGCGGGGCGACAGATACGCAGTATTTT. Translation: CASSLGLSGATDTQYF. The full variable domain, with the rest looked up from reference TRBV5-1 and TRBJ2-3, is KAGVTQTPRYLIKTRGQQVTLSCSPISGHRSVSWYQQTPGQGLQFLFEYFSETQRNKGNFPGRFSGRQFSNSRSEMNVSTLELGDSALYLCASSLGLSGATDTQYFGPGTRLTVL.

The V gene is TRBV13, the J gene TRBJ2-1, with TRBD1 as a possible D gene (6 bases). Deletions cut 0 bases from V and 5 bases from J, with 8 bases between. This CDR3 comprises 14 residues. Germline CDR1 and CDR2: PRHDT and FYEKMQ (reference sequence). The CDR3 DNA is TGTGCCAGCAGCTTAGGCAGGGGTGACAATGAGCAGTTCTTC. Translation gives CASSLGRGDNEQFF.